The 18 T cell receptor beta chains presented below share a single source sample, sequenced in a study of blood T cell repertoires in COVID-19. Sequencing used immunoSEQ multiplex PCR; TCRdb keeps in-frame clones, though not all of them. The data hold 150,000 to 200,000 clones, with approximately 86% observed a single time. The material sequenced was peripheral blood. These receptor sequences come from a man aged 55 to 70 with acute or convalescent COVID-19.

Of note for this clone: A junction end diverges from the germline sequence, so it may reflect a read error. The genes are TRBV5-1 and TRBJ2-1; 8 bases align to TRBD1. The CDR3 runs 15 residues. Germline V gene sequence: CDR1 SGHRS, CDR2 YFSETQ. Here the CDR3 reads CASSFSGQGYDEQFF. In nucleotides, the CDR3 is TGCGCCAGCAGCTTCTCCGGACAGGGCTACGATGAGCAGTTCTTC.

The CDR3 sequence is CASSRLAGGPNEQFF. The CDR3 DNA sequence: TGTGCCAGCAGCCGATTGGCGGGAGGGCCAAATGAGCAGTTCTTC. The chain links TRBV9 to TRBJ2-1; TRBD2 agrees at 9 bases. Germline CDR1 SGDLS, CDR2 YYNGEE. This CDR3 is built from 15 residues. V was pared by 4 bases and J by 7 bases, with 9 bases of the junction left unmatched. The variable domain in full, with the rest retrieved from reference TRBV9 and TRBJ2-1, is DSGVTQTPKHLITATGQRVTLRCSPRSGDLSVYWYQQSLDQGLQFLIQYYNGEERAKGNILERFSAQQFPDLHSELNLSSLELGDSALYFCASSRLAGGPNEQFFGPGTRLTVL.

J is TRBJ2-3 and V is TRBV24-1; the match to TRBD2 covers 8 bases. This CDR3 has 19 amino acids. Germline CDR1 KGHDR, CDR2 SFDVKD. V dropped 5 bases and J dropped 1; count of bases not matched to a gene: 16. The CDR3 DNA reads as TGTGCCACCAGTGGCTACCCAGGCCAGGGAGCGGGGGGCACAGATACGCAGTATTTT. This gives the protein CATSGYPGQGAGGTDTQYF.

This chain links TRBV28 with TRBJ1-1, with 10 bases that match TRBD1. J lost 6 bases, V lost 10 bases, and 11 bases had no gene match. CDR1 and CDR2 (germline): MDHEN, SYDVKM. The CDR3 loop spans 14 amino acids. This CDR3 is CATISMDRGAEAFF. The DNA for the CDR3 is TGTGCCACCATCTCTATGGACAGGGGGGCTGAAGCTTTCTTT.

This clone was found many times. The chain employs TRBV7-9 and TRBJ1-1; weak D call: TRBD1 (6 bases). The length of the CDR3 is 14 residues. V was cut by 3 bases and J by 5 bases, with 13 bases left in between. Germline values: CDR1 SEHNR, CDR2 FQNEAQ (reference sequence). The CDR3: CASSFGGAETEAFF. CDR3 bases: TGTGCCAGCAGCTTTGGGGGGGCTGAAACTGAAGCTTTCTTT. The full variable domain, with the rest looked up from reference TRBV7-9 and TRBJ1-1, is DTGVSQNPRHKITKRGQNVTFRCDPISEHNRLYWYRQTLGQGPEFLTYFQNEAQLEKSRLLSDRFSAERPKGSFSTLEIQRTEQGDSAMYLCASSFGGAETEAFFGQGTRLTVV.

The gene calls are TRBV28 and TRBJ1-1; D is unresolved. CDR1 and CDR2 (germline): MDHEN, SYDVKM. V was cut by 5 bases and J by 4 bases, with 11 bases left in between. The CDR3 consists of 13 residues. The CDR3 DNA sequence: TGTGCCAGCAGTAAAACGGAGGGCACTGAAGCTTTCTTT. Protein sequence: CASSKTEGTEAFF.

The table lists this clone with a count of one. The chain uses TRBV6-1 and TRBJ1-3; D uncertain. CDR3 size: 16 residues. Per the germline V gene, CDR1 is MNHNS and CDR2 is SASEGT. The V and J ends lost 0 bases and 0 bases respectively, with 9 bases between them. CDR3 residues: CASSEARGSSGNTIYF. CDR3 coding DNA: TGTGCCAGCAGTGAAGCCCGAGGGAGCTCTGGAAACACCATATATTTT.

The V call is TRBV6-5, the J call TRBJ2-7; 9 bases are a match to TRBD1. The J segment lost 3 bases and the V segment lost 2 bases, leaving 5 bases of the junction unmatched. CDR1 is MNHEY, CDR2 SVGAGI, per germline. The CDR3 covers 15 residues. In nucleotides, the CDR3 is TGTGCCAGCAGTTACAAGGACAGGGGTTACTACGAGCAGTACTTC. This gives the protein CASSYKDRGYYEQYF.

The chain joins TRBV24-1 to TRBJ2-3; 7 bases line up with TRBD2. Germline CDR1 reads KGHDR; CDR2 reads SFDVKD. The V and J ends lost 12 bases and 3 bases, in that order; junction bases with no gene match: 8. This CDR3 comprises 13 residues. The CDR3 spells CASRGVGTDTQYF. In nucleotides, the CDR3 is TGTGCCTCCCGGGGGGTAGGGACAGATACGCAGTATTTT.

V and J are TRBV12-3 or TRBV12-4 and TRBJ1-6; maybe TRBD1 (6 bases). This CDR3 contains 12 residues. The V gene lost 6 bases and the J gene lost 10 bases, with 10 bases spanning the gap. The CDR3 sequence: CASRYRVSPLHF. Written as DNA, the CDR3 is TGTGCCAGCAGATACAGGGTCTCACCCCTCCACTTT.

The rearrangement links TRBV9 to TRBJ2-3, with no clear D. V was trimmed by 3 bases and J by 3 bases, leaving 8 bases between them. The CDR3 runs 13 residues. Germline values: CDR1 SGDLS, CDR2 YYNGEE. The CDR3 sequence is CASSAQPTDTQYF. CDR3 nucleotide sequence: TGTGCCAGCAGCGCACAACCTACAGATACGCAGTATTTT.

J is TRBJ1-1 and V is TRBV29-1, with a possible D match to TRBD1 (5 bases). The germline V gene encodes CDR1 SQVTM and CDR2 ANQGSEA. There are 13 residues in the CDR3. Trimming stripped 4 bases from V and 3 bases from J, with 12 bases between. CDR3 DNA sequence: TGCAGCGTTGCGGAGGGGCTCGACACTGAAGCTTTCTTT. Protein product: CSVAEGLDTEAFF.

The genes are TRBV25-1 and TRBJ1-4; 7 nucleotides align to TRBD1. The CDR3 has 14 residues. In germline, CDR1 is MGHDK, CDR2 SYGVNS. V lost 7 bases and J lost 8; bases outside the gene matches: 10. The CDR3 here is CASNNRGGGEKLFF. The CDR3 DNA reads TGTGCCAGCAATAACAGGGGTGGAGGGGAAAAACTGTTTTTT.

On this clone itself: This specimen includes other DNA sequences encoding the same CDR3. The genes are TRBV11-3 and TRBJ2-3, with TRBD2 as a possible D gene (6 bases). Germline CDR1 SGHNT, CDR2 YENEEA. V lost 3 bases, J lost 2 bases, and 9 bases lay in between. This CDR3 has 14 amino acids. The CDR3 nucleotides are TGTGCCAGCAGCTTTAGCGGACTCACAGATACGCAGTATTTT. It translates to CASSFSGLTDTQYF. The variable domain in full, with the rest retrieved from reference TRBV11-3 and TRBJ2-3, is EAGVVQSPRYKIIEKKQPVAFWCNPISGHNTLYWYLQNLGQGPELLIRYENEEAVDDSQLPKDRFSAERLKGVDSTLKIQPAELGDSAVYLCASSFSGLTDTQYFGPGTRLTVL.

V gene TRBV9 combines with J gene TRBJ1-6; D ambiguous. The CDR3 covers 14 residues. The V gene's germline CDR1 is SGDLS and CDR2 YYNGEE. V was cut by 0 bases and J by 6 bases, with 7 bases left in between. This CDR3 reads CASSVDSGNSPLHF. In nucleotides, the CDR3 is TGTGCCAGCAGCGTAGACAGTGGTAATTCACCCCTCCACTTT.

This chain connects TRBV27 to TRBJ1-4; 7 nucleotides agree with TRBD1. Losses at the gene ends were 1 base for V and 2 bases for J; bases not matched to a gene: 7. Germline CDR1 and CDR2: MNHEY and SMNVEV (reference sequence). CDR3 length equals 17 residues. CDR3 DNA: TGTGCCAGCAGTTTATTAGGCAGGGGGACGACTAATGAAAAACTGTTTTTT. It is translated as CASSLLGRGTTNEKLFF.

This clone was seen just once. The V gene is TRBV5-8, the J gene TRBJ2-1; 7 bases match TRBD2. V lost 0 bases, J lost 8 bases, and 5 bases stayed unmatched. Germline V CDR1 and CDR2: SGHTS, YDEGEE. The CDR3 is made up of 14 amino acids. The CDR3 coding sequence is TGTGCCAGCAGCTTGGGCCAGGGAGGGCATGAGCAGTTCTTC. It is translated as CASSLGQGGHEQFF.

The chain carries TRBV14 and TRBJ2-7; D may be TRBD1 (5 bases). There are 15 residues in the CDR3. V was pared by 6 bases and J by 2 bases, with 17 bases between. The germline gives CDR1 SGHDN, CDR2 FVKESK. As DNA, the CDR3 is TGTGCCAGCAGGCTAACCGGGTCACAGGCCTACGAGCAGTACTTC. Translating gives CASRLTGSQAYEQYF.